Below, 10 T cell receptor beta chains from the same sample are listed, as sequenced in a study of CD8 T cells in ankylosing spondylitis. TCRdb passed the 5' RACE reads through MiXCR, listing each CDR3 protein once. The sample consists of fewer than 350,000 distinct CDR3 sequences, 11% of them appearing once. The sequencing sample was made of blood, either unsorted or a sorted T cell fraction (not recorded which). These receptors were taken from a female donor with ankylosing spondylitis or in good health (not recorded which).

This clonotype was observed at least ten times. DNA for the CDR3: TGTGCCAGCAGTTACAGGGACGGGTCTGGAAACACCATATATTTT. This translates into CASSYRDGSGNTIYF. The chain employs TRBV6-5 and TRBJ1-3; a possible D gene is TRBD1 (5 bases). V was pared by 2 bases and J by 1 base, with 9 bases between. CDR1 is MNHEY, CDR2 SVGAGI, per germline. CDR3 length: 15 residues.

This clonotype was observed at least ten times. This chain uses TRBV5-1 with TRBJ1-2; D perhaps matches TRBD1 (6 bases). From germline, CDR1 is SGHRS and CDR2 YFSETQ. The CDR3 runs to 13 residues. V was trimmed by 4 bases and J by 8 bases, leaving 15 bases between them. Here the CDR3 DNA reads TGCGCCAGCAGCGAGACAGGTTCAAGAGGCTACACCTTC. This encodes CASSETGSRGYTF.

The V and J genes are TRBV18 and TRBJ1-3, with TRBD1 as a possible D gene (5 bases). Germline-derived CDR1 and CDR2 are KGHSH and LQKENI. Trimming pared 4 bases from V and 0 bases from J, leaving 16 bases between. The CDR3 loop spans 17 amino acids. Written as DNA, the CDR3 is TGTGCCAGCTCACGAAGGACGGGACTTCACTCTGGAAACACCATATATTTT. It encodes CASSRRTGLHSGNTIYF.

This clonotype has just a few counts. The chain joins TRBV12-3 or TRBV12-4 to TRBJ2-7; D may be TRBD1 or TRBD2 (6 bases each). V shed 6 bases and J shed 7 bases, with 13 bases lying between them. The length of the CDR3 is 12 residues. CDR3 in amino acids: CASRLDSGEQYF. Written as DNA, the CDR3 is TGTGCCAGCAGGCTGGACAGCGGGGAGCAGTACTTC.

This clonotype has more than one count but fewer than ten. J is TRBJ2-5 and V is TRBV3-1, with D perhaps matching TRBD2 (6 bases). Trimming removed 0 bases at V and 0 bases at J, with 11 bases between. The germline V gene encodes CDR1 LGHDT and CDR2 YNNKEL (reference sequence). The CDR3 runs to 16 residues. As DNA, the CDR3 is TGTGCCAGCAGCCAAGATCCCGGAGGGTACCAAGAGACCCAGTACTTC. It yields the protein CASSQDPGGYQETQYF.

The CDR3 spells CAMSPGLVPGELFF. Written as DNA, the CDR3 is TGTGCCATGAGCCCCGGACTAGTTCCCGGGGAGCTGTTTTTT. The chain employs TRBV4-2 and TRBJ2-2, with 7 bases identical to TRBD2. The ends lost 10 bases at V and 6 bases at J; junction bases unmatched: 11. From germline, CDR1 is LGHNA and CDR2 YNFKEQ. The CDR3 has 14 residues.

This clonotype turned up a few times. The V gene is TRBV11-2, the J gene TRBJ2-7, with a possible D match to TRBD2 (6 bases). Germline lookup yields CDR1 SGHAT and CDR2 FQNNGV. The CDR3 is 15 amino acids. Trimming pared 5 bases from V and 3 bases from J, leaving 17 bases between. The CDR3 spells CASSLSGLPYYEQYF. The CDR3 DNA sequence: TGTGCCAGCAGCCTTTCGGGACTTCCTTACTACGAGCAGTACTTC.

This clonotype showed up many times. The rearrangement joins TRBV20-1 to TRBJ2-4; perhaps D is TRBD1 or TRBD2 (5 bases each). CDR3 length: 15 residues. Germline CDR1 DFQATT, CDR2 SNEGSKA (reference sequence). The V end was cut by 6 bases, the J end by 6 bases, with 21 bases between. The CDR3 sequence: CSADRGVGASNIQYF. In DNA form, the CDR3 reads TGCAGTGCGGATAGGGGAGTTGGGGCATCAAACATTCAGTACTTC.

The rearrangement links TRBV4-3 to TRBJ2-2, with D maybe TRBD2 (6 bases). The CDR3 runs to 16 residues. The V end was cut by 1 base, the J end by 4 bases, with 13 bases between. Germline V lookup: CDR1 LGHNA, CDR2 YSLEER. The DNA of the CDR3 is TGCGCCAGCAGCCAAGTCGGGGGATCCGTCACCGGGGAGCTGTTTTTT. Translating it yields CASSQVGGSVTGELFF.

The sample holds many counts of this clonotype. The rearrangement links TRBV20-1 to TRBJ1-5; D is undetermined. This CDR3 comprises 15 residues. CDR1 and CDR2 from the germline V gene are DFQATT and SNEGSKA (reference sequence). The ends were cut back, 5 bases at V and 4 bases at J, with 18 bases in the middle. CDR3 residues: CSAFRPGRQNQPQHF. DNA for the CDR3: TGCAGTGCTTTCCGCCCCGGACGGCAGAATCAGCCCCAGCATTTT.